The text below deals with one T cell receptor beta chain. Sequencing used immunoSEQ multiplex PCR; TCRdb keeps in-frame clones, though not all of them. The repertoire holds more than 95,000 clones, with roughly nine tenths as singletons. The CDR3 has 15 amino acids. V was cut by 0 bases and J by 4 bases, with 12 bases left in between. CDR1 is KGHSH, CDR2 LQKENI, per germline. This entry belongs to a study of blood T cell repertoires in COVID-19. Looking at the study overall: The origin of the acute and convalescent COVID-19 samples was the United States, Italy and Spain.

This clonotype was obtained from a man between 70 and 80 years old who had recovered from COVID-19. The sample was peripheral blood. The chain is built from TRBV18 and TRBJ2-5, with D perhaps matching TRBD1 (7 bases). CDR3 sequence (DNA): TGTGCCAGCTCACCACCCGCAGGGGGGAGAGAGACCCAGTACTTC. Protein product: CASSPPAGGRETQYF.